A selection of T cell receptor beta chains follows, all from one sample in a study of T-cell reconstitution after alpha-beta-depleted transplantation in children. A single record per CDR3 protein comes from TCRdb applying MiXCR to the PCR reads. The data hold approximately 350,000 distinct CDR3 sequences, with under 20% observed a single time. The sequencing here drew on PBMCs, mostly from graft donor cells, taken 360 days after TCRalphabeta/CD19-depleted stem cell transplant. These receptors were obtained from a male patient between 2 and 10 years old who had a stem cell transplant for acute lymphoblastic leukemia, so the T cells may come from the graft donor. Both conserved end residues are part of each CDR3. The D gene is left open where the match is weak. Clone size is given for some rows only: seen once, a few or many times, or a class if the clone is expanded.

D: NA; size: many; J: TRBJ2-1; V: TRBV28; CDR3: CASSSLQGYYNEQFF; DNA: TGTGCCAGCAGTTCCCTACAGGGCTACTACAATGAGCAGTTCTTC
D: NA; size: few; J: TRBJ2-7; V: TRBV27; CDR3: CASSLFAGSNEQYF; DNA: TGTGCCAGCAGTTTATTTGCGGGAAGTAACGAGCAGTACTTC
D: NA; size: NA; J: TRBJ2-7; V: TRBV9; CDR3: CASSVNYLDEQYF; DNA: TGTGCCAGCAGCGTTAACTATCTGGACGAGCAGTACTTC
D: NA; size: few; J: TRBJ2-7; V: TRBV29-1; CDR3: CSVRGAYEQYF; DNA: TGCAGCGTTCGGGGAGCCTACGAGCAGTACTTC
D: NA; size: few; J: TRBJ2-7; V: TRBV29-1; CDR3: CSVNSGAGEQYF; DNA: TGCAGCGTTAATTCGGGGGCGGGGGAGCAGTACTTC
D: NA; size: NA; J: TRBJ2-7; V: TRBV6-2/TRBV6-3; CDR3: CASRDGPEQYF; DNA: TGTGCCAGCAGGGACGGACCGGAGCAGTACTTC
D: NA; size: NA; J: TRBJ2-7; V: TRBV11-3; CDR3: CASSFGPYREQYF; DNA: TGTGCCAGCAGCTTTGGGCCTTATCGCGAGCAGTACTTC
D: NA; size: NA; J: TRBJ1-5; V: TRBV4-3; CDR3: CASSQRPRDQPQHF; DNA: TGCGCCAGCAGCCAACGACCCAGGGATCAGCCCCAGCATTTT
D: NA; size: few; J: TRBJ2-2; V: TRBV9; CDR3: CASSGLVFGELFF; DNA: TGTGCCAGCAGCGGACTAGTGTTCGGGGAGCTGTTTTTT
D: NA; size: NA; J: TRBJ1-5; V: TRBV28; CDR3: CASSLGGGSRRNQPQHF; DNA: TGTGCCAGCAGTTTAGGGGGGGGCTCGCGACGCAATCAGCCCCAGCATTTT
D: TRBD2; size: NA; J: TRBJ2-7; V: TRBV29-1; CDR3: CTASGRQTYEQYF; DNA: TGCACTGCTAGCGGGAGGCAAACCTACGAGCAGTACTTC
D: NA; size: many; J: TRBJ2-7; V: TRBV12-3/TRBV12-4; CDR3: CASTPGASYEQYF; DNA: TGTGCCAGCACCCCTGGGGCCTCCTACGAGCAGTACTTC
D: TRBD2; size: many; J: TRBJ2-1; V: TRBV6-1; CDR3: CASKRRGSNEQFF; DNA: TGTGCCAGCAAGCGGCGGGGGAGCAATGAGCAGTTCTTC
D: TRBD1; size: NA; J: TRBJ1-4; V: TRBV9; CDR3: CASSANGQVSEKLFF; DNA: TGTGCCAGCAGCGCCAACGGACAGGTTAGCGAAAAACTGTTTTTT
D: NA; size: NA; J: TRBJ2-5; V: TRBV5-1; CDR3: CASTRGESPRETQYF; DNA: TGCGCCAGCACCAGGGGCGAGTCGCCCCGAGAGACCCAGTACTTC
D: TRBD1; size: NA; J: TRBJ1-1; V: TRBV29-1; CDR3: CSVEIGQGIEAFF; DNA: TGCAGCGTTGAAATCGGACAGGGAATTGAAGCTTTCTTT
D: TRBD2; size: many; J: TRBJ2-3; V: TRBV20-1; CDR3: CSATGLAGGAVTSTDTQYF; DNA: TGCAGTGCTACAGGACTAGCGGGCGGGGCAGTTACTAGCACAGATACGCAGTATTTT
D: TRBD2; size: many; J: TRBJ2-4; V: TRBV5-1; CDR3: CASSLLAGESKNIQYF; DNA: TGCGCCAGCAGCCTCCTAGCGGGAGAATCGAAAAACATTCAGTACTTC
D: NA; size: NA; J: TRBJ2-5; V: TRBV27; CDR3: CASSPTDSWGETQYF; DNA: TGTGCCAGCAGTCCGACGGACTCCTGGGGGGAGACCCAGTACTTC
D: NA; size: few; J: TRBJ2-7; V: TRBV28; CDR3: CASGGGSLYEQYF; DNA: TGTGCCAGCGGGGGCGGGAGCCTCTACGAGCAGTACTTC
D: NA; size: many; J: TRBJ2-5; V: TRBV5-8; CDR3: CASSLSWGAAQETQYF; DNA: TGTGCCAGCAGCTTGTCTTGGGGAGCCGCCCAAGAGACCCAGTACTTC
D: NA; size: few; J: TRBJ1-4; V: TRBV5-6; CDR3: CASSLGQYSFSNEKLFF; DNA: TGTGCCAGCAGCTTAGGACAGTACAGTTTTTCTAATGAAAAACTGTTTTTT
D: NA; size: many; J: TRBJ2-3; V: TRBV10-3; CDR3: CAISESGWASTDTQYF; DNA: TGTGCCATCAGTGAGTCGGGGTGGGCTAGCACAGATACGCAGTATTTT
D: TRBD2; size: few; J: TRBJ2-7; V: TRBV4-2; CDR3: CASSPGLANSYEQYF; DNA: TGTGCCAGCAGCCCCGGACTAGCGAATAGCTACGAGCAGTACTTC
D: NA; size: many; J: TRBJ2-7; V: TRBV7-6; CDR3: CASSLGPTGRDGYEQYF; DNA: TGTGCCAGCAGCTTAGGGCCGACAGGTCGCGATGGCTACGAGCAGTACTTC
D: NA; size: many; J: TRBJ1-5; V: TRBV20-1; CDR3: CSARAGVGNQPQHF; DNA: TGCAGTGCTAGGGCTGGGGTTGGCAATCAGCCCCAGCATTTT
D: NA; size: few; J: TRBJ2-3; V: TRBV4-3; CDR3: CASSQEGLRDTDTQYF; DNA: TGCGCCAGCAGCCAAGAGGGTCTGCGGGACACAGATACGCAGTATTTT
D: TRBD2; size: few; J: TRBJ2-1; V: TRBV3-1; CDR3: CASSQGIGLALNEQFF; DNA: TGTGCCAGCAGCCAAGGAATAGGACTAGCGCTTAATGAGCAGTTCTTC
D: NA; size: NA; J: TRBJ1-1; V: TRBV12-3/TRBV12-4; CDR3: CASSFSRDRLNTEAFF; DNA: TGTGCCAGCAGTTTTTCTAGGGACCGCTTGAACACTGAAGCTTTCTTT
D: NA; size: few; J: TRBJ2-3; V: TRBV7-2; CDR3: CASSLGPRGEYTDTQYF; DNA: TGTGCCAGCAGCTTAGGCCCAAGAGGGGAATACACAGATACGCAGTATTTT
D: NA; size: NA; J: TRBJ1-2; V: TRBV29-1; CDR3: CSVVQRGAGYTF; DNA: TGCAGCGTTGTTCAGAGGGGAGCTGGCTACACCTTC